Listed below are T cell receptor beta chains from one sample, sequenced in a study of T cell responses to AZD1222 COVID-19 vaccine. The data were produced by immunoSEQ multiplex PCR, yet TCRdb's version contains in-frame clones alone and is incomplete. Of approximately 150,000 clones in the sample, roughly 88% were seen once. The input for sequencing was peripheral blood, taken 28 days after the second AZD1222 dose. The source of these receptors is an adult who received the AZD1222 COVID-19 vaccine. Each CDR3 is given without its conserved first and last residue.

TRBJ1-2,TRBV6-1,ASRPGQGRGYT
TRBJ2-2,TRBV7-2,ASSLQGTTITGELF
TRBJ2-3,TRBV30,AWKKQGPDTQY
TRBJ1-2,TRBV14,ASSPGDYGYT
TRBJ1-4,TRBV4-1,ASSPPGGFEKLF
TRBJ2-1,TRBV7-7,ASSQKAGMAYNEQF
TRBJ2-3,TRBV5-5,ASSLPGTGVADTQY
TRBJ2-2,TRBV28,ASSLMPRGTGELF
TRBJ1-2,TRBV5-1,ASSLRGERSRGYT
TRBJ1-5,TRBV6-5,ASRDAGPGQPQH
TRBJ2-7,TRBV6-5,ASRWRGDTSEQY
TRBJ1-2,TRBV28,ASSSGQGDGYT
TRBJ1-1,TRBV5-1,ASSRIWSQGYMNTEAF
TRBJ1-2,TRBV4-1,ASSQVGTGGGSYGYT
TRBJ2-1,TRBV9,ASSVEAAGGPGTYNEQF
TRBJ1-5,TRBV19,ASSILTGVHNQPQH
TRBJ2-7,TRBV5-1,ASSLNYEQY
TRBJ2-7,TRBV6-5,ASSPGQGVSYEQY
TRBJ1-5,TRBV21-1,ASSIRSGVFSGAGDSNQPQH
TRBJ1-1,TRBV18,ASSPLTGSEAF
TRBJ2-1,TRBV5-4,ASSGGSSYNEQF
TRBJ1-2,TRBV19,ASSRDGYT
TRBJ2-3,TRBV7-3,ASSRSGGTDTQY
TRBJ1-2,TRBV28,ASSFLGTESGGYT
TRBJ1-4,TRBV6-1,ASSEPSGITNEKLF
TRBJ2-7,TRBV5-1,ASSLVLAGGTHYEQY
TRBJ2-2,TRBV27,AIQSTGELF
TRBJ1-2,TRBV25-1,ASSRAGAASGYT